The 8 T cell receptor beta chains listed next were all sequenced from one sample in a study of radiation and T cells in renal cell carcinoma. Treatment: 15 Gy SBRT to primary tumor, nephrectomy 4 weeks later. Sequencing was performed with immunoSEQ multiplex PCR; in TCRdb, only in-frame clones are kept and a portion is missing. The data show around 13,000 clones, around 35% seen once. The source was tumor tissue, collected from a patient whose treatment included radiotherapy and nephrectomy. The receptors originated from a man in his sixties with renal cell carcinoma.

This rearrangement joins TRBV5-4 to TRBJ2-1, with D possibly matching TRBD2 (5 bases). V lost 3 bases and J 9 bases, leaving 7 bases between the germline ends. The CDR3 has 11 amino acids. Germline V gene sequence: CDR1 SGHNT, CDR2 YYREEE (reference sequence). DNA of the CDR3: TGTGCCAGCAGCTGGAGCGGTGAGCAGTTCTTC. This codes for CASSWSGEQFF.

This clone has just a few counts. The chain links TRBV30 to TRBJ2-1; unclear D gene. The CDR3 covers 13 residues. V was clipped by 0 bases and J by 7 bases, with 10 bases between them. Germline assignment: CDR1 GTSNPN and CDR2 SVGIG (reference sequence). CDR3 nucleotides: TGTGCCTGGAGTGTGGGTAGCTGGAATGAGCAGTTCTTC. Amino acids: CAWSVGSWNEQFF. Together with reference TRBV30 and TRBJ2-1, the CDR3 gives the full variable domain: SQTIHQWPATLVQPVGSPLSLECTVEGTSNPNLYWYRQAAGRGLQLLFYSVGIGQISSEVPQNLSASRPQDRQFILSSKKLLLSDSGFYLCAWSVGSWNEQFFGPGTRLTVL.

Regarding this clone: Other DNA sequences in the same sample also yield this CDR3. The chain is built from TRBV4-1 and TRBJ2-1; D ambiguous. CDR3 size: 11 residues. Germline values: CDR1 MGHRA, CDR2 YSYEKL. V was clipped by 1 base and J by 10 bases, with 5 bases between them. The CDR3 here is CASSQGLEQFF. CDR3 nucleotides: TGCGCCAGCAGCCAAGGGTTAGAGCAGTTCTTC.

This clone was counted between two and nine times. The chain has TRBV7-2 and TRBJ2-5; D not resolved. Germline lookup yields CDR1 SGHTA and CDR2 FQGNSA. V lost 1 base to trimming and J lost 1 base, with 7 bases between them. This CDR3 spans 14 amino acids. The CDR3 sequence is CASSLGVTQETQYF. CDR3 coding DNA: TGTGCCAGCAGCTTAGGGGTCACCCAAGAGACCCAGTACTTC.

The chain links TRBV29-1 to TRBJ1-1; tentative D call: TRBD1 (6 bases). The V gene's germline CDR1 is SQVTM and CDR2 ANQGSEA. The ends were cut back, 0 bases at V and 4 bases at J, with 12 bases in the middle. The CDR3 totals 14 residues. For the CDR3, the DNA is TGCAGCGTTGAAGATGGGGGGCGGTTCACTGAAGCTTTCTTT. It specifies CSVEDGGRFTEAFF. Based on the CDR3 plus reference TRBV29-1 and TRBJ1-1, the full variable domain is SAVISQKPSRDICQRGTSLTIQCQVDSQVTMMFWYRQQPGQSLTLIATANQGSEATYESGFVIDKFPISRPNLTFSTLTVSNMSPEDSSIYLCSVEDGGRFTEAFFGQGTRLTVV.

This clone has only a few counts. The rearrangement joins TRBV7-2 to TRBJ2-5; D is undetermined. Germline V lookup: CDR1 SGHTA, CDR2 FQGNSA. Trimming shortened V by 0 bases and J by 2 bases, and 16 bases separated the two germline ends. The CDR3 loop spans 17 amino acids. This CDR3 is CASSLALMTQRQETQYF. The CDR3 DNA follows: TGTGCCAGCAGCTTAGCACTAATGACTCAACGACAAGAGACCCAGTACTTC.

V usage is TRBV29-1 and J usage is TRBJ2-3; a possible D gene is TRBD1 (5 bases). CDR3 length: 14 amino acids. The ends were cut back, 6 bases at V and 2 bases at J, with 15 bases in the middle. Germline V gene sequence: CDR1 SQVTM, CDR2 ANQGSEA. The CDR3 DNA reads TGCAGCGTCTTACTTGGGGCCCTCACAGATACGCAGTATTTT. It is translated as CSVLLGALTDTQYF.

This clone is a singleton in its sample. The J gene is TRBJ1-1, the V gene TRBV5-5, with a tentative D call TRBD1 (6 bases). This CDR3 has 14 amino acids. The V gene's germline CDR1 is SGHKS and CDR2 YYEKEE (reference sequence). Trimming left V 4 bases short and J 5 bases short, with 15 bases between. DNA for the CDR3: TGTGCCAGCAGCGGTACGGGGGGCGGGACTGAAGCTTTCTTT. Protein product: CASSGTGGGTEAFF.